This T cell receptor beta chain was sequenced during a study of OX40 agonist ivuxolimab in advanced cancers. Trimming removed 0 bases from V and 9 bases from J, with 11 bases in between. Germline V lookup: CDR1 MNHEY, CDR2 SVGAGI. The CDR3 extends over 13 amino acids. Clones were sequenced by immunoSEQ multiplex PCR, and TCRdb holds only the in-frame ones, with some missing. Of about 68,000 clones listed, approximately 82% are singletons. About this clone itself: The antigen remains undetermined.

Study-level results: Low normalized T-cell clonal expansion also characterized some of the nonresponders.

The V gene is TRBV6-5, the J gene TRBJ1-2; D is possibly TRBD1 (5 bases). The clonotype comes from an adult with an advanced solid tumor such as melanoma, head and neck, liver or kidney cancer. Here the sequenced sample was CD4+ or CD8+ T cells sorted from blood, taken in a trial of the OX40 agonist ivuxolimab. The CDR3 is CASSYSQGWSYTF. The CDR3 bases are TGTGCCAGCAGTTACTCGCAGGGATGGAGCTACACCTTC.